The present TCR beta chain was sequenced within a study of T cells after yellow fever vaccination. Study results and limitations: Weaker overall was a secondary response that nonetheless peaked faster, on day 5 versus 15. The study re-detected most primary-vaccination clones after the booster (roughly 95% CD4, around 89% CD8). Of the clonotypes, a small share occurred in both CD4 and CD8 compartments.

TCR cDNA, made by 5'RACE template switching, carried an added universal primer site and UMIs. One entry per CDR3 protein results from TCRdb running MiXCR on the 5' RACE reads. The table lists roughly 45,000 distinct CDR3 sequences, under 8% of them singletons. This clonotype has just a few counts. The receptor was derived from a man under 40 who received the YFV17D yellow fever vaccine. The sample here was CD8+ T cells not binding an NS4B(214-222) dextramer, sorted from PBMCs, taken 45 days after the yellow fever booster vaccination.

The CDR3 loop reads CASSFSAHGADTQYF. The CDR3 DNA is TGTGCCAGCAGCTTCTCGGCCCACGGCGCAGATACGCAGTATTTT. The rearrangement joins TRBV7-9 to TRBJ2-3; D gene unclear. The ends were cut back, 3 bases at V and 4 bases at J, with 14 bases in the middle. CDR3 length equals 15 residues. CDR1 SEHNR and CDR2 FQNEAQ come from the germline V gene (reference sequence).